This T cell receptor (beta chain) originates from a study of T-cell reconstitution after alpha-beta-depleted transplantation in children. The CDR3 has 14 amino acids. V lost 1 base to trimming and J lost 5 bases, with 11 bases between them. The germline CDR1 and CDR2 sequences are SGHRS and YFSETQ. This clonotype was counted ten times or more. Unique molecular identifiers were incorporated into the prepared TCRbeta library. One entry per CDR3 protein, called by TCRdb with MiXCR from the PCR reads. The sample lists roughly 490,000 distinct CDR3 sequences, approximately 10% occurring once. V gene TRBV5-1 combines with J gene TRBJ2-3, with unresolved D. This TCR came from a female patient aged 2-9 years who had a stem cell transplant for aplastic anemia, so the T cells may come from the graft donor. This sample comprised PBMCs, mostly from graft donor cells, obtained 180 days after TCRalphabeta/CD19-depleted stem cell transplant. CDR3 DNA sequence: TGCGCCAGCAGCTTGCTTGGGGAAGGAGATACGCAGTATTTT. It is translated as CASSLLGEGDTQYF.